Shown below are 11 T cell receptor beta chains from a single sample sequenced in a study of identical twins (TCRdb year 2016). The library was prepared using 5' RACE. TCRdb records Illumina HiSeq 2000 as the sequencer. TCRdb reanalyzed the raw reads on its own, using fastp at Q25 for trimming and MiXCR for clone calling, and kept in-frame beta chains. For every CDR3 protein sequence, its rows merge into one entry that carries the most common genes and DNA. The sample has approximately 1.8 million distinct CDR3 sequences on record, roughly 35% of them singletons. The biggest ten clones account for less than 0.35% of the sample. The sample was cord blood. The receptor set was obtained from a newborn girl in good health.

This clonotype was counted between two and nine times. The V gene is TRBV4-2, the J gene TRBJ1-6, with D possibly TRBD1 on 5 matching bases. V was clipped by 2 bases and J by 6 bases, with 14 bases between them. The CDR3 is 16 amino acids. The germline CDR1 and CDR2 sequences are LGHNA and YNFKEQ. The CDR3 here is CASSQNTGTVNSPLHF. DNA for the CDR3: TGTGCCAGCAGCCAAAACACCGGGACGGTTAATTCACCCCTCCACTTT.

The chain has TRBV29-1 and TRBJ1-2; tentatively, D is TRBD1 (5 bases). CDR1 and CDR2 from the germline V gene are SQVTM and ANQGSEA. This CDR3 has 13 residues. The V and J ends lost 1 base and 8 bases respectively, with 14 bases between them. For the CDR3, the DNA is TGCAGCGTTGAAGTACGGGGGGAGTGGGGCTACACCTTC. It yields the protein CSVEVRGEWGYTF.

This clonotype was counted between two and nine times. The chain employs TRBV28 and TRBJ2-7; possibly TRBD2 for D (6 bases). Trimming shortened V by 4 bases and J by 5 bases, and 18 bases separated the two germline ends. The germline gives CDR1 MDHEN, CDR2 SYDVKM. This CDR3 is 15 amino acids long. Here the CDR3 reads CASSSLGGKIDEQYF. CDR3 bases: TGTGCCAGCAGTTCCCTCGGGGGTAAAATAGACGAGCAGTACTTC.

The J gene is TRBJ2-4, the V gene TRBV20-1; D is perhaps TRBD1 (6 bases). The CDR3 sequence is 14 residues long. The germline gives CDR1 DFQATT, CDR2 SNEGSKA (reference sequence). V was shortened by 3 bases and J by 8 bases, with 17 bases between the two germline ends. The CDR3 reads CSASRGTGLDIQYF. The CDR3, as DNA: TGCAGTGCTAGCCGGGGTACAGGGCTGGACATTCAGTACTTC.

This clonotype appeared a single time. V and J are TRBV7-6 and TRBJ1-1, with D maybe TRBD1 (5 bases). There are 16 residues in the CDR3. In germline, CDR1 is SGHVS, CDR2 FNYEAQ. V lost 5 bases and J 1 base, leaving 17 bases between the germline ends. Here the CDR3 reads CASSRPPGKRNTEAFF. For the CDR3, the DNA is TGTGCCAGCAGCCGACCACCAGGGAAAAGGAACACTGAAGCTTTCTTT.

This clonotype came up a few times. The chain couples TRBV6-6 to TRBJ1-5; possibly TRBD1 for D (5 bases). Germline CDR1 is MNHNY and CDR2 is SVGAGI (reference sequence). Trimming left V 6 bases short and J 5 bases short, with 17 bases between. The CDR3 has 15 residues. The CDR3 bases are TGTGCCAGCAGCCCCGGGGCAGGGTTTTATCAGCCCCAGCATTTT. Translation gives CASSPGAGFYQPQHF.

On this clonotype: One junction end does not reproduce the germline sequence, and a read error may be involved. The chain's CDR3 is CASSPEGLAELTDTRYF. CDR3 coding DNA: TGTGCCAGCAGCCCCGAAGGACTAGCGGAACTCACAGATACGCGGTATTTT. This chain connects TRBV7-9 to TRBJ2-3; 10 nucleotides agree with TRBD2. The CDR3 runs to 17 residues. Germline CDR1 is SEHNR and CDR2 is FQNEAQ (reference sequence).

This chain connects TRBV27 to TRBJ1-4, with D uncertain. Trimming stripped 6 bases from V and 3 bases from J, with 14 bases between. Germline values: CDR1 MNHEY, CDR2 SMNVEV (reference sequence). The CDR3 has 15 amino acids. DNA for the CDR3: TGTGCCAGCAGCGCCGGAGGGTTACCTAATGAAAAACTGTTTTTT. Translation gives CASSAGGLPNEKLFF.

In this sample, this clonotype turned up a few times. This chain connects TRBV4-2 to TRBJ2-3, with a weak D call TRBD2 (5 bases). This CDR3 is built from 17 residues. The germline V gene encodes CDR1 LGHNA and CDR2 YNFKEQ. The V end lost 4 bases, the J end lost 1 base, and 18 bases lay between the germline ends. In nucleotides, the CDR3 is TGTGCCAGCAGCCGTGAATCACGGGCCGGGGGCACAGATACGCAGTATTTT. Its translation is CASSRESRAGGTDTQYF.

This clonotype was seen only a few times. The chain uses TRBV20-1 and TRBJ2-1; TRBD2 agrees at 13 bases. V lost 6 bases, J lost 5 bases, and 4 bases stayed unmatched. This CDR3 comprises 14 residues. Germline CDR1 reads DFQATT; CDR2 reads SNEGSKA (reference sequence). CDR3 sequence: CSAGLAGVNNEQFF. CDR3 bases: TGCAGTGCCGGACTAGCGGGGGTTAACAATGAGCAGTTCTTC.

This clonotype was counted a few times. V usage is TRBV5-1 and J usage is TRBJ1-1; D might be TRBD1 (5 bases). The V gene's germline CDR1 is SGHRS and CDR2 YFSETQ. CDR3 size: 15 residues. The V end lost 4 bases, the J end lost 5 bases, and 18 bases lay between the germline ends. The CDR3 DNA reads TGCGCCAGCAGCGCTAACCCAGGGCTAGGGACTGAAGCTTTCTTT. Protein product: CASSANPGLGTEAFF. The full variable domain, completed using reference TRBV5-1 and TRBJ1-1, is KAGVTQTPRYLIKTRGQQVTLSCSPISGHRSVSWYQQTPGQGLQFLFEYFSETQRNKGNFPGRFSGRQFSNSRSEMNVSTLELGDSALYLCASSANPGLGTEAFFGQGTRLTVV.